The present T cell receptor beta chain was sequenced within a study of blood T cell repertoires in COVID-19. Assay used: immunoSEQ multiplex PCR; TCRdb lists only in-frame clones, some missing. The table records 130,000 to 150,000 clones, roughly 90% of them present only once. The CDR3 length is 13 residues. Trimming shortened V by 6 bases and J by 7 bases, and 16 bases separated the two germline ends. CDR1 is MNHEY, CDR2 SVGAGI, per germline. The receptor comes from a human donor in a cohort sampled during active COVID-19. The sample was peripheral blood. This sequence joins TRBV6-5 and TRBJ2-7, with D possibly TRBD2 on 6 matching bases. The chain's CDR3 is CASSDPGTYEQYF. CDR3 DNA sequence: TGTGCCAGCAGCGACCCGGGGACTTATGAGCAGTACTTC.